This T cell receptor beta chain was captured in a study of T cell responses to AZD1222 COVID-19 vaccine. In germline, CDR1 is SGHTA, CDR2 FQGTGA. Trimming cost V 2 bases and J 3 bases, with 12 bases left between them. The CDR3 loop spans 15 amino acids. The data were produced by immunoSEQ multiplex PCR, yet TCRdb's version contains in-frame clones alone and is incomplete. The repertoire includes about 140,000 clones, more than 75% of them detected once, and approximately 2.8% sits in the top ten. This clone was recorded only once. No antigen is known for it. Study-wide findings and caveats: Along spike, vaccine-associated CD4 TCRs were found throughout, with dominance at 160-218 and 743-854.

V gene TRBV7-3 combines with J gene TRBJ2-3; D possibly matches TRBD1 or TRBD2 (5 bases each). The sequencing here drew on peripheral blood, taken 28 days after the second AZD1222 dose. This clonotype originated in an adult who received the AZD1222 COVID-19 vaccine. CDR3 protein: CASSLRERGTDTQYF. Here the CDR3 DNA reads TGTGCCAGCAGCTTACGGGAAAGGGGAACAGATACGCAGTATTTT.